The clone carrying this T cell receptor (beta chain) showed up many times. The record originates from a study of identical twins. The V segment lost 4 bases and the J segment 5 bases; nucleotides outside the gene matches: 8. The CDR3 consists of 16 residues. Germline lookup yields CDR1 ENHRY and CDR2 SYGVKD. TCRdb re-derived calls from the 5' RACE reads in MiXCR, one entry per CDR3 protein. The data show 350,000 or so distinct CDR3 sequences, with 10% to 15% seen just once and around 7.2% held by the top ten. These data were also filed under a second study, of yellow fever vaccine responses in identical twins.

V usage is TRBV10-3 and J usage is TRBJ1-6; 7 nucleotides line up with TRBD1. This clonotype was obtained from a woman aged 18-35 years in good health. The sequencing sample was made of CD8+ T cells sorted from blood. The DNA for the CDR3 is TGTGCCATCAGTGGCTCGGGACAGACCAATAATTCACCCCTCCACTTT. Its translation is CAISGSGQTNNSPLHF.